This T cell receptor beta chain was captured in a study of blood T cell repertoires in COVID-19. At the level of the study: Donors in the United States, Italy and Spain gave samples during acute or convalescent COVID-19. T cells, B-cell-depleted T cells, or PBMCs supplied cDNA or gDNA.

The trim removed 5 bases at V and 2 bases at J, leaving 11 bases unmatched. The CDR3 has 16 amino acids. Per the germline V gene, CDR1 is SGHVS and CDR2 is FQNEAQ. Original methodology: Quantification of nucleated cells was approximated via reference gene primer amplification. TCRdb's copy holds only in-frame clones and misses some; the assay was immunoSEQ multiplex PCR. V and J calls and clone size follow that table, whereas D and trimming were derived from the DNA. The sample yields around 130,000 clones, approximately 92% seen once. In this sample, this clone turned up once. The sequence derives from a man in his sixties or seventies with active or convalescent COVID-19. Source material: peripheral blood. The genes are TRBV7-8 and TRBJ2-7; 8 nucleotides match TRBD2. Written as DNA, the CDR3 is TGTGCCAGCAGCATAGGGGCGGGAGGTGTGACCTACGAGCAGTACTTC. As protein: CASSIGAGGVTYEQYF. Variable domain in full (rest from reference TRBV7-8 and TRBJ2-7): GAGVSQSPRYKVAKRGQDVALRCDPISGHVSLFWYQQALGQGPEFLTYFQNEAQLDKSGLPSDRFFAERPEGSVSTLKIQRTQQEDSAVYLCASSIGAGGVTYEQYFGPGTRLTVT.